Listed below are T cell receptor beta chains from one sample, sequenced in a study of cytomegalovirus exposure and HLA in healthy donors. TCRdb's table, derived via immunoSEQ multiplex PCR, lists solely in-frame clones and lacks some. The table records about 160,000 clones, roughly 82% of them present only once. Sequenced sample: PBMCs. The receptor set was obtained from a middle-aged man in good health and CMV-seropositive. Each CDR3 is given with its conserved first and last residue. D genes are given only for firm matches. The size field is filled for only some rows; it gives once, few, many or a size class.

CDR3 protein: CASSLDPDTSTDTQYF
CDR3 DNA: TGTGCCAGCAGCTTAGACCCGGACACGTCCACAGATACGCAGTATTTT
D gene: NA
V gene: TRBV11-2
J gene: TRBJ2-3
clone size: NA

CDR3 protein: CASHLPGTEAFF
CDR3 DNA: TGTGCTAGTCACTTACCGGGCACTGAAGCTTTCTTT
D gene: NA
V gene: TRBV12-5
J gene: TRBJ1-1
clone size: NA

CDR3 protein: CASSTSEQSQFF
CDR3 DNA: TGTGCCAGCAGTACCTCCGAACAGAGTCAGTTTTTT
D gene: NA
V gene: TRBV28
J gene: TRBJ1-4
clone size: NA

CDR3 protein: CASSYFQGGSTGELFF
CDR3 DNA: TGTGCCAGCAGTTACTTTCAGGGTGGGTCCACCGGGGAGCTGTTTTTT
D gene: NA
V gene: TRBV6-6
J gene: TRBJ2-2
clone size: NA

CDR3 protein: CSVEGAAGGPDNEQFF
CDR3 DNA: TGCAGCGTTGAGGGGGCAGCGGGAGGGCCCGACAATGAGCAGTTCTTC
D gene: TRBD2
V gene: TRBV29-1
J gene: TRBJ2-1
clone size: once

CDR3 protein: CAIRDERTGVNQPQHF
CDR3 DNA: TGTGCCATCAGGGACGAGAGGACAGGGGTCAATCAGCCCCAGCATTTT
D gene: TRBD1
V gene: TRBV10-3
J gene: TRBJ1-5
clone size: NA

CDR3 protein: CASSLGQGINEKLFF
CDR3 DNA: TGTGCCAGCAGCTTGGGACAGGGGATAAATGAAAAACTGTTTTTT
D gene: TRBD1
V gene: TRBV5-4
J gene: TRBJ1-4
clone size: NA

CDR3 protein: CASSTGQPGANQPQHF
CDR3 DNA: TGTGCCAGCAGTACCGGACAGCCAGGAGCCAATCAGCCCCAGCATTTT
D gene: NA
V gene: TRBV27
J gene: TRBJ1-5
clone size: NA

CDR3 protein: CASSYSPGEQYF
CDR3 DNA: TGTGCCAGCAGTTACTCTCCGGGCGAGCAGTACTTC
D gene: NA
V gene: TRBV6-5
J gene: TRBJ2-7
clone size: once

CDR3 protein: CASSQDRGSQPQHF
CDR3 DNA: TGCGCCAGCAGCCAAGACAGGGGGAGTCAGCCCCAGCATTTT
D gene: TRBD1
V gene: TRBV4-3
J gene: TRBJ1-5
clone size: NA

CDR3 protein: CASSRLGGGADPGELFF
CDR3 DNA: TGCGCCAGCAGCCGGCTTGGAGGGGGGGCCGATCCCGGGGAGCTGTTTTTT
D gene: NA
V gene: TRBV4-1
J gene: TRBJ2-2
clone size: few

CDR3 protein: CASSPNRRETQYF
CDR3 DNA: TGTGCTAGCAGCCCAAACCGGAGAGAGACCCAGTACTTC
D gene: NA
V gene: TRBV7-7
J gene: TRBJ2-5
clone size: NA

CDR3 protein: CASSPGQRYEQYF
CDR3 DNA: TGTGCCAGCAGCCCCGGGCAGCGGTACGAGCAGTACTTC
D gene: NA
V gene: TRBV6-5
J gene: TRBJ2-7
clone size: NA

CDR3 protein: CASSPWEGTRIYNEQFF
CDR3 DNA: TGCGCCAGCAGCCCTTGGGAGGGGACACGCATTTACAATGAGCAGTTCTTC
D gene: NA
V gene: TRBV4-1
J gene: TRBJ2-1
clone size: NA

CDR3 protein: CASSFERQETQYF
CDR3 DNA: TGTGCCAGCAGCTTCGAACGGCAAGAGACCCAGTACTTC
D gene: NA
V gene: TRBV7-2
J gene: TRBJ2-5
clone size: NA

CDR3 protein: CASSQTLDRDPYGYTF
CDR3 DNA: TGCGCCAGCAGCCAAACCCTTGACAGGGATCCCTATGGCTACACCTTC
D gene: TRBD1
V gene: TRBV4-1
J gene: TRBJ1-2
clone size: few

CDR3 protein: CAWSPSGRGDEQFF
CDR3 DNA: TGTGCCTGGAGCCCGAGCGGGAGGGGGGATGAGCAGTTCTTC
D gene: TRBD2
V gene: TRBV30
J gene: TRBJ2-1
clone size: NA

CDR3 protein: CASSLGGQGANNEQFF
CDR3 DNA: TGCGCCAGCAGCCTGGGGGGCCAGGGGGCCAACAATGAGCAGTTCTTC
D gene: TRBD1
V gene: TRBV5-1
J gene: TRBJ2-1
clone size: NA

CDR3 protein: CASLRSSGNTIYF
CDR3 DNA: TGTGCCAGCCTACGAAGCTCTGGAAACACCATATATTTT
D gene: NA
V gene: TRBV6-5
J gene: TRBJ1-3
clone size: NA

CDR3 protein: CSVVRSGHYNEQFF
CDR3 DNA: TGCAGCGTTGTCCGGAGCGGCCATTACAATGAGCAGTTCTTC
D gene: NA
V gene: TRBV29-1
J gene: TRBJ2-1
clone size: NA

CDR3 protein: CATSRDRISAGQATYEQYF
CDR3 DNA: TGTGCCACCAGCAGAGATAGAATTTCAGCGGGACAGGCAACCTACGAGCAGTACTTC
D gene: NA
V gene: TRBV15
J gene: TRBJ2-7
clone size: NA

CDR3 protein: CASSAMKQGAREKLFF
CDR3 DNA: TGTGCCAGCAGCGCGATGAAACAGGGGGCTCGGGAAAAACTGTTTTTT
D gene: TRBD1
V gene: TRBV9
J gene: TRBJ1-4
clone size: NA

CDR3 protein: CASSTGGGTDTQYF
CDR3 DNA: TGTGCCAGCAGTACAGGGGGCGGCACAGATACGCAGTATTTT
D gene: TRBD1
V gene: TRBV6-5
J gene: TRBJ2-3
clone size: NA

CDR3 protein: CASSPRVRDTGELFF
CDR3 DNA: TGTGCCAGCTCACCTCGGGTGAGGGACACCGGGGAGCTGTTTTTT
D gene: NA
V gene: TRBV18
J gene: TRBJ2-2
clone size: NA

CDR3 protein: CASSVLAEGNTIYF
CDR3 DNA: TGTGCCAGCAGTGTACTGGCGGAGGGAAACACCATATATTTT
D gene: NA
V gene: TRBV6-1
J gene: TRBJ1-3
clone size: NA

CDR3 protein: CASRRQGSANQPQHF
CDR3 DNA: TGTGCCAGCAGGCGTCAAGGTAGCGCCAATCAGCCCCAGCATTTT
D gene: NA
V gene: TRBV6-5
J gene: TRBJ1-5
clone size: NA